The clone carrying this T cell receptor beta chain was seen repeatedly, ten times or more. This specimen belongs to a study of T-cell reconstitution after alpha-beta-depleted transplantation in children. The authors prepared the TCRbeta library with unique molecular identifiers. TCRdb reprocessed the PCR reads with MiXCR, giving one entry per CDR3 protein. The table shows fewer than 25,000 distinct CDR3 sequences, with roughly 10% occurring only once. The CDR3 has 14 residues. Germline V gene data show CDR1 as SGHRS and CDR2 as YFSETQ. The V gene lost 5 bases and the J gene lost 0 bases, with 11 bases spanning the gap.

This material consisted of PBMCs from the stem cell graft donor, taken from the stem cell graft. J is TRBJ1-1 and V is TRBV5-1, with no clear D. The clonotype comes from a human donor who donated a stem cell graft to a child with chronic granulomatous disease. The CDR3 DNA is TGCGCCAGCAGTTCTGGTCCGGTGAACACTGAAGCTTTCTTT. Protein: CASSSGPVNTEAFF.